Reported below is one T cell receptor (beta chain). Its antigen is as yet unknown. This entry belongs to a study of T cell responses to AZD1222 COVID-19 vaccine. Notes on the study in general: Only a handful of AZD1222 recipients tested seropositive at baseline. Epitopes outside B.1.351 and B.1.1.7 mutated regions reportedly drew nearly half of spike TCRs.

The data were produced by immunoSEQ multiplex PCR, yet TCRdb's version contains in-frame clones alone and is incomplete. The sample comprises about 200,000 clones, approximately 94% of which are singletons, and about 3.5% rests with the top ten. Germline values: CDR1 SGHTA, CDR2 FQGNSA. V was clipped by 3 bases and J by 9 bases, with 10 bases between them. The CDR3 sequence is 12 residues long. The sample consisted of peripheral blood, taken 28 days after the second dose of the MenACWY control vaccine. The chain links TRBV7-2 to TRBJ2-3; D is possibly TRBD2 (6 bases). This receptor was obtained from an adult who received the MenACWY meningococcal vaccine as a control. For the CDR3, the DNA is TGTGCCAGCAGCTTGGGGGGAGTGACGCAGTATTTT. It codes for CASSLGGVTQYF. Complete variable domain (other parts from reference TRBV7-2 and TRBJ2-3): GAGVSQSPSNKVTEKGKDVELRCDPISGHTALYWYRQSLGQGLEFLIYFQGNSAPDKSGLPSDRFSAERTGGSVSTLTIQRTQQEDSAVYLCASSLGGVTQYFGPGTRLTVL.